Sequencing of this TCR beta chain was carried out in a study of T cell changes during pregnancy in multiple sclerosis. The count of this clone is one. Data came from immunoSEQ multiplex PCR; TCRdb stores just in-frame clones and leaves some out. The sample contains 90,000 to 100,000 clones, roughly 93% of which appear only once. V was pared by 4 bases and J by 4 bases, with 15 bases between. Germline lookup yields CDR1 SGHRS and CDR2 YFSETQ. This CDR3 region has 14 residues. The specimen comprised peripheral blood, sampled in the first trimester of pregnancy. The chain is built from TRBV5-1 and TRBJ2-7; D uncertain. The TCR was taken from a female donor with multiple sclerosis, enrolled in a pregnancy study. The CDR3 spells CASSQAAFSYEQYF. The CDR3 coding sequence is TGCGCCAGCAGCCAAGCAGCGTTTTCTTACGAGCAGTACTTC. Combining the CDR3 with reference TRBV5-1 and TRBJ2-7 gives the whole variable domain KAGVTQTPRYLIKTRGQQVTLSCSPISGHRSVSWYQQTPGQGLQFLFEYFSETQRNKGNFPGRFSGRQFSNSRSEMNVSTLELGDSALYLCASSQAAFSYEQYFGPGTRLTVT.